Below, 13 T cell receptor beta chains from the same sample are listed, as sequenced in a study of blood T cell repertoires in COVID-19. Here immunoSEQ multiplex PCR was the method, and the copy in TCRdb shows in-frame clones only, minus some. Among hundreds of thousands of clones listed, around 90% were seen once. What was sequenced was peripheral blood. The receptors derive from an elderly man with acute or convalescent COVID-19.

The chain couples TRBV5-1 to TRBJ2-7; 10 nucleotides agree with TRBD2. The length of the CDR3 is 16 residues. Germline-derived CDR1 and CDR2 are SGHRS and YFSETQ. With 4 bases clipped from V and 0 bases from J, the junction kept 7 bases outside the gene matches. CDR3 sequence reads: CASSPSTSGSSYEQYF. The CDR3 DNA reads as TGCGCCAGCAGCCCATCGACTAGCGGGTCCTCCTACGAGCAGTACTTC.

V gene TRBV7-9 combines with J gene TRBJ2-1; D is unresolved. The CDR3 consists of 13 residues. With 4 bases removed from V and 10 bases from J, the gap between germline ends came to 14 bases. Germline loops: CDR1 SEHNR, CDR2 FQNEAQ (reference sequence). The CDR3 loop is CASSSAPRVEQFF. In DNA form, the CDR3 reads TGTGCCAGCAGCTCGGCCCCCCGGGTCGAGCAGTTCTTC.

This chain connects TRBV27 to TRBJ1-2, with 8 bases lining up with TRBD1. The CDR3 totals 14 residues. Losses at the gene ends were 5 bases for V and 4 bases for J; bases not matched to a gene: 6. Germline assignment: CDR1 MNHEY and CDR2 SMNVEV (reference sequence). The CDR3 sequence: CASSTRGPAYGYTF. As DNA, the CDR3 is TGTGCCAGCAGTACCAGGGGGCCTGCCTATGGCTACACCTTC.

The rearrangement joins TRBV19 to TRBJ1-2, with 9 bases that match TRBD1. Germline V gene lookup returns CDR1 LNHDA and CDR2 SQIVND (reference sequence). This CDR3 is 13 amino acids long. With 4 bases clipped from V and 8 bases from J, the junction kept 5 bases outside the gene matches. This chain's CDR3 is CASSSRDRDGYTF. Here the CDR3 DNA reads TGTGCCAGTAGTAGCCGGGACAGGGACGGCTACACCTTC.

This chain joins TRBV27 and TRBJ2-7; tentative D call: TRBD1 (6 bases). Between the trimmed V and J ends, which lost 4 bases and 6 bases, there was a span of 10 bases. The V gene's germline CDR1 is MNHEY and CDR2 SMNVEV (reference sequence). The CDR3 contains 12 residues. The CDR3 is CASSSVGGEQYF. CDR3 coding DNA: TGTGCCAGCAGTTCTGTAGGGGGCGAGCAGTACTTC.

This sequence joins TRBV6-6 and TRBJ2-1; 8 nucleotides line up with TRBD2. With 4 bases clipped from V and 5 bases from J, the junction kept 7 bases outside the gene matches. CDR3 size: 15 residues. CDR1 and CDR2 (germline): MNHNY, SVGAGI (reference sequence). CDR3 DNA sequence: TGTGCCAGCAGTTCATTCCGGGAGGGAAACAATGAGCAGTTCTTC. Translated, it gives CASSSFREGNNEQFF.

This clone was seen once. The chain combines TRBV6-6 with TRBJ2-4, with 11 bases lining up with TRBD2. The CDR3 loop spans 17 amino acids. The V gene end was trimmed by 5 bases and the J gene end by 7 bases; junction bases not matched to a gene: 13. Germline V lookup: CDR1 MNHNY, CDR2 SVGAGI (reference sequence). The CDR3 reads CASSPQLAGVAANIQYF. Here the CDR3 DNA reads TGTGCCAGCAGTCCCCAACTAGCGGGGGTTGCAGCGAACATTCAGTACTTC.

The chain couples TRBV28 to TRBJ1-5; a possible D gene is TRBD1 (6 bases). Trimming pared 3 bases from V and 1 base from J, leaving 13 bases between. The CDR3 is 16 residues long. The germline V gene encodes CDR1 MDHEN and CDR2 SYDVKM. CDR3 protein: CASSFMGGRSNQPQHF. The CDR3 bases are TGTGCCAGCAGTTTTATGGGGGGGCGAAGCAATCAGCCCCAGCATTTT.

The CDR3 reads CASSSETLDNSPLHF. The CDR3 region has the DNA TGTGCCAGCAGCTCCGAGACTCTAGATAATTCACCCCTCCACTTT. The V gene is TRBV3-1 (or the pseudogene TRBV3-2), the J gene TRBJ1-6; the D is unclear. The germline V gene has CDR1 LGHDT and CDR2 YNNKEL (reference sequence). There are 15 residues in the CDR3. Deletions cut 5 bases from V and 5 bases from J, with 13 bases between.

As regards this clone: One end of the junction varies from germline; a read error may be responsible. The J gene is TRBJ1-2, the V gene TRBV6-1, with 12 bases that match TRBD1. This CDR3 has 17 residues. Germline-derived CDR1 and CDR2 are MNHNS and SASEGT. The CDR3 sequence is CASTERDRGRDYYGYTF. The CDR3 DNA follows: TGTGCCAGCACTGAAAGGGACAGGGGGCGAGACTACTATGGCTACACCTTC.

V is TRBV7-6 and J is TRBJ2-1; 8 bases match TRBD2. Losses at the gene ends were 1 base for V and 7 bases for J; bases not matched to a gene: 9. The CDR3 runs 16 residues. Germline CDR1 SGHVS, CDR2 FNYEAQ. The CDR3 DNA sequence: TGTGCCAGCAGCTTAGACCTAGCGGGTTTTCGGAATGAGCAGTTCTTC. Protein sequence: CASSLDLAGFRNEQFF.

The chain uses TRBV5-1 and TRBJ2-7, with TRBD2 matching 11 bases. The CDR3 is made up of 15 amino acids. Losses at the gene ends were 1 base for V and 6 bases for J; bases not matched to a gene: 6. CDR1 is SGHRS, CDR2 YFSETQ, per germline. This CDR3 reads CASSLTTSGNAEQYF. The CDR3 DNA reads TGCGCCAGCAGCTTGACGACTAGCGGGAATGCCGAGCAGTACTTC.

The rearrangement links TRBV4-1 to TRBJ2-4; 8 bases are shared with TRBD2. The CDR3 has 17 amino acids. CDR1 is MGHRA, CDR2 YSYEKL, per germline. Losses at the gene ends were 1 base for V and 6 bases for J; bases not matched to a gene: 11. This chain's CDR3 is CASSQVALAGIRNIQYF. The CDR3 nucleotides are TGCGCCAGCAGCCAAGTTGCATTAGCGGGAATCCGAAACATTCAGTACTTC.